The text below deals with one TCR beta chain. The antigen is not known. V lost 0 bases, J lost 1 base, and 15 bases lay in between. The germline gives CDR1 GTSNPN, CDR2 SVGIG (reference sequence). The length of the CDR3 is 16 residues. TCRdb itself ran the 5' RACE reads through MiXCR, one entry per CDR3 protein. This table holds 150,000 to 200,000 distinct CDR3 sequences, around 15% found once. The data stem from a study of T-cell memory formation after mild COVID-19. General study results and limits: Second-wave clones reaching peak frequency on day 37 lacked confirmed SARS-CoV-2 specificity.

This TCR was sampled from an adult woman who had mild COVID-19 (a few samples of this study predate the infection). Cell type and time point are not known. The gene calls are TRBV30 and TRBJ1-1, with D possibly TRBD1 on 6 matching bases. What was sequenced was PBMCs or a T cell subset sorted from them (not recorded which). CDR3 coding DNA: TGTGCCTGGAGTGTTTGGGACACCCGAAGGAACACTGAAGCTTTCTTT. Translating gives CAWSVWDTRRNTEAFF.